This T cell receptor beta chain derives from a study of blood T cells in healthy people across ages. Study findings and constraints: Whereas aged donors had fewer naive CD4+ cells, long-lived donors had more of them and higher diversity.

Combining a sample-barcoded 5' primer with a J-beta primer mix, a second PCR ran for about 7 to 11 cycles. Via MiXCR, TCRdb re-called the 5' RACE reads, giving one row per CDR3 protein. The sample shows about 1.1 million distinct CDR3 sequences, 35% to 40% of them seen only once. A remark on this clonotype: Its antigen is unknown.

The sample providers were healthy Caucasian people from Russia, aged roughly 6 to 100. The length of the CDR3 is 15 residues. V lost 5 bases and J lost 1, with 13 bases in between. The V gene's germline CDR1 is SGHVS and CDR2 FQNEAQ. The source of this sequence is a man between 18 and 29 years old in good health. This chain links TRBV7-8 with TRBJ2-3; tentatively, D is TRBD2 (6 bases). Sequences were obtained from blood. The CDR3 loop is CASSPRSGGTDTQYF. The CDR3 DNA is TGTGCCAGCAGCCCGAGATCGGGGGGCACAGATACGCAGTATTTT.